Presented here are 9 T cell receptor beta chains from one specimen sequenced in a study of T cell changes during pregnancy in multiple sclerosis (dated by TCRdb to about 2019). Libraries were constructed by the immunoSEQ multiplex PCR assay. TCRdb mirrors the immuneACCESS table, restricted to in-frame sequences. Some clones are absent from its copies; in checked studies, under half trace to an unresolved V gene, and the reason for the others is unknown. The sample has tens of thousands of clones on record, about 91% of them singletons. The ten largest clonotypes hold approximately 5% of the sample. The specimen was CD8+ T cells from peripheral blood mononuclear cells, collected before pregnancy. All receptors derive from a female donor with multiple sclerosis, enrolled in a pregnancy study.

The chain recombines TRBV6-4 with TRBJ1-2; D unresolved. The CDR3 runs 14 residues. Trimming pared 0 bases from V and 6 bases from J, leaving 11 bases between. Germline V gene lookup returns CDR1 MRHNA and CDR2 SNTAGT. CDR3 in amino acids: CASSDSMAGDGYTF. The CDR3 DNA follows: TGTGCCAGCAGTGACTCGATGGCAGGCGATGGCTACACCTTC.

The CDR3 sequence is CASSQGLAPSYNEQFF. In DNA form, the CDR3 reads TGCGCCAGCAGCCAGGGACTAGCGCCTTCGTACAATGAGCAGTTCTTC. This rearrangement joins TRBV5-1 to TRBJ2-1; 10 bases map to TRBD2. Trimming at V came to 4 bases and at J to 4 bases, leaving 8 bases not matched to a gene. Germline V gene data show CDR1 as SGHRS and CDR2 as YFSETQ. The CDR3 covers 16 residues. Combining the CDR3 with reference TRBV5-1 and TRBJ2-1 gives the whole variable domain KAGVTQTPRYLIKTRGQQVTLSCSPISGHRSVSWYQQTPGQGLQFLFEYFSETQRNKGNFPGRFSGRQFSNSRSEMNVSTLELGDSALYLCASSQGLAPSYNEQFFGPGTRLTVL.

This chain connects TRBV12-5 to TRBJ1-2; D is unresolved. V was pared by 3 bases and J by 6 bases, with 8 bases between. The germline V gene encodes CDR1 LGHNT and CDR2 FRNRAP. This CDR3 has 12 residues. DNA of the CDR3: TGTGCTAGTGGTTTTCAGGTCGATGGCTACACCTTC. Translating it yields CASGFQVDGYTF.

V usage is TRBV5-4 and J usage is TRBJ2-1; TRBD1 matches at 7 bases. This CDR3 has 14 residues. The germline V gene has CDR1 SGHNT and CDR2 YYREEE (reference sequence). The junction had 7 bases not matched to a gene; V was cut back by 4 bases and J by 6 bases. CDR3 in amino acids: CASSEQGYGNEQFF. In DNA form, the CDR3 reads TGTGCCAGCAGCGAACAGGGGTACGGCAATGAGCAGTTCTTC.

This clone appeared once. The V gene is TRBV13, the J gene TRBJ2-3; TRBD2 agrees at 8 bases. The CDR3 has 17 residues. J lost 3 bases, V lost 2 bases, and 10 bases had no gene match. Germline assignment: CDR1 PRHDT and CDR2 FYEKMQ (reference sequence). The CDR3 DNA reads TGTGCCAGCAGCTTAATTTCCCGCGGGGGGAAGACAGATACGCAGTATTTT. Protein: CASSLISRGGKTDTQYF.

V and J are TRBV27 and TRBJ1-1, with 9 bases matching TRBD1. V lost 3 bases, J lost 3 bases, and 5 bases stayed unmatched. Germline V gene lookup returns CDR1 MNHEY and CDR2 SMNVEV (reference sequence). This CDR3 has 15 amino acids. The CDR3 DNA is TGTGCCAGCAGTTTCGGGACAGGGTTCGACACTGAAGCTTTCTTT. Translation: CASSFGTGFDTEAFF.

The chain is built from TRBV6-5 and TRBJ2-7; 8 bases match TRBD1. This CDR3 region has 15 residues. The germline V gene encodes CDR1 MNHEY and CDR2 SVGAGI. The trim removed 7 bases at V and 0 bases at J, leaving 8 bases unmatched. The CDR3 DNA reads TGTGCCAGCACCCCAGACAGGGGAGGCTCCTACGAGCAGTACTTC. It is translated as CASTPDRGGSYEQYF.

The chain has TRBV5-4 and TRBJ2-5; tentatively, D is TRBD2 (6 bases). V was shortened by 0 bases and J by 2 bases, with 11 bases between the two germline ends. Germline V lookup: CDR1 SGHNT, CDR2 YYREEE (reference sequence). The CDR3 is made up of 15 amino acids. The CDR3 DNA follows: TGTGCCAGCAGCTTGGATCCGGGGGAACAAGAGACCCAGTACTTC. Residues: CASSLDPGEQETQYF. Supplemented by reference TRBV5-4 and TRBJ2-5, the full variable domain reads ETGVTQSPTHLIKTRGQQVTLRCSSQSGHNTVSWYQQALGQGPQFIFQYYREEENGRGNFPPRFSGLQFPNYSSELNVNALELDDSALYLCASSLDPGEQETQYFGPGTRLLVL.

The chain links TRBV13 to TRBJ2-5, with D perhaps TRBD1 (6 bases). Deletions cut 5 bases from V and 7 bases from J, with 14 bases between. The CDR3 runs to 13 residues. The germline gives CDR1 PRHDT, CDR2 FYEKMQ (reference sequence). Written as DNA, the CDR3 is TGTGCCAGCAGCCAGAGACAGGATTGGACCCAGTACTTC. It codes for CASSQRQDWTQYF.